This TCR beta chain was captured in a study of CD8+ T cells in alopecia areata. RNA was isolated and reverse transcribed to cDNA, the sequencing template. Libraries were prepared by immunoSEQ multiplex PCR; TCRdb keeps only in-frame clonotypes and omits some of them. Of under 350,000 clones in the sample, roughly 64% were seen once. The treatment here: oral pan-JAK inhibitor, 5-10 mg twice daily. V was cut by 1 base and J by 1 base, with 8 bases left in between. The CDR3 extends over 15 amino acids. CDR1 is PRHDT and CDR2 is FYEKMQ in the germline V gene (reference sequence). V is TRBV13 and J is TRBJ1-3, with a possible D match to TRBD1 (5 bases). The receptor comes from a human donor with alopecia areata. This specimen consisted of CD4+ T cells sorted from blood, obtained at week 24, from a patient treated with tofacitinib. The CDR3 here is CASSLEGRSGNTIYF. CDR3 sequence (DNA): TGTGCCAGCAGCTTAGAGGGACGGTCTGGAAACACCATATATTTT.